The 9 T cell receptor beta chains listed next were all sequenced from one sample in a study of blood T cells in healthy people across ages. Primers used in a second PCR of about 7 to 12 cycles were a sample-barcoded 5' primer and a J-beta primer mix. TCRdb reprocessed the 5' RACE reads via MiXCR and lists one record per CDR3 protein. The data hold 1.5 million or so distinct CDR3 sequences, with about 42% observed a single time. Material for sequencing was blood. Every receptor here comes from a woman between 18 and 29 years old in good health.

V usage is TRBV20-1 and J usage is TRBJ1-2, with unresolved D. Trimming shortened V by 5 bases and J by 8 bases, and 12 bases separated the two germline ends. The CDR3 contains 11 residues. Germline loops: CDR1 DFQATT, CDR2 SNEGSKA (reference sequence). The CDR3 region has the DNA TGCAGTGCTGAGACACCATCCGGCTACACCTTC. It translates to CSAETPSGYTF.

The chain recombines TRBV7-9 with TRBJ1-2; no clear D. CDR3 length equals 14 residues. Germline V CDR1 and CDR2: SEHNR, FQNEAQ (reference sequence). Trimming shortened V by 1 base and J by 6 bases, and 12 bases separated the two germline ends. For the CDR3, the DNA is TGTGCCAGCAGCTTAGTCAGATTCGGCCATGGCTACACCTTC. Translated, it gives CASSLVRFGHGYTF.

The chain has TRBV4-3 and TRBJ1-2, with D perhaps TRBD1 (6 bases). The CDR3 runs to 15 residues. Looked up from germline, CDR1 is LGHNA and CDR2 is YSLEER. V dropped 1 base and J dropped 7 bases, with 16 bases sitting between them. CDR3 nucleotide sequence: TGCGCCAGCAGCCAAGCGGTGAGGGGAGGGGGTGGCTACACCTTC. Translated, it gives CASSQAVRGGGGYTF.

The rearrangement links TRBV5-6 to TRBJ2-1; possible D gene TRBD2, 5 bases. CDR1 is SGHDT, CDR2 YYEEEE, per germline. Trimming stripped 1 base from V and 5 bases from J, with 19 bases between. This CDR3 has 17 residues. As DNA, the CDR3 is TGTGCCAGCAGCTTGTACCGGGCACTAGATTGGCACAATGAGCAGTTCTTC. Amino acids: CASSLYRALDWHNEQFF.

This clonotype was detected only a few times. J is TRBJ2-4 and V is TRBV6-5; TRBD1 is a possible D gene (6 bases). The J call may be in error: the DNA end matches TRBJ2-7 better. CDR3 length: 17 residues. Germline values: CDR1 MNHEY, CDR2 SVGAGI. CDR3 region: CASSYSMPLTGSYEQYF. DNA for the CDR3: TGTGCCAGCAGTTACTCGATGCCCTTGACAGGATCCTACGAGCAGTACTTC.

This clonotype was observed a few times. This chain uses TRBV29-1 with TRBJ1-2; 8 bases match TRBD1. The length of the CDR3 is 13 residues. Trimming at V came to 6 bases and at J to 7 bases, leaving 10 bases not matched to a gene. Germline V lookup: CDR1 SQVTM, CDR2 ANQGSEA. Written as DNA, the CDR3 is TGCAGCGTGGGACAGGCCGGGCCGTTTGGCTACACCTTC. Protein sequence: CSVGQAGPFGYTF.

This clonotype was counted only a few times. The rearrangement links TRBV5-1 to TRBJ1-1, with 8 bases lining up with TRBD1. The germline V gene encodes CDR1 SGHRS and CDR2 YFSETQ. The CDR3 runs 16 residues. The trim removed 4 bases at V and 1 base at J, leaving 9 bases unmatched. The CDR3: CASSRATGAKNTEAFF. CDR3 nucleotides: TGCGCCAGCAGCCGCGCGACAGGGGCCAAGAACACTGAAGCTTTCTTT.

This clonotype was detected only a few times. This chain's CDR3 is CASSLGPRDLGTQYF. CDR3 bases: TGTGCCAGCAGCTTAGGGCCCCGGGACTTGGGTACGCAGTATTTT. V gene TRBV7-9 combines with J gene TRBJ2-3, with D tentatively TRBD2 (6 bases). CDR1 SEHNR and CDR2 FQNEAQ come from the germline V gene (reference sequence). V lost 1 base and J 8 bases, leaving 16 bases between the germline ends. CDR3 length: 15 residues.

The CDR3 DNA reads as TGTGCCACTCGGACTAGCGGGAGCTATGAGCAGTTCTTC. Translation: CATRTSGSYEQFF. J is TRBJ2-1 and V is TRBV2, with TRBD2 identical over 13 bases. This CDR3 is built from 13 residues. The J segment lost 8 bases and the V segment lost 10 bases, leaving 5 bases of the junction unmatched. CDR1 and CDR2 (germline): SNHLY, FYNNEI.